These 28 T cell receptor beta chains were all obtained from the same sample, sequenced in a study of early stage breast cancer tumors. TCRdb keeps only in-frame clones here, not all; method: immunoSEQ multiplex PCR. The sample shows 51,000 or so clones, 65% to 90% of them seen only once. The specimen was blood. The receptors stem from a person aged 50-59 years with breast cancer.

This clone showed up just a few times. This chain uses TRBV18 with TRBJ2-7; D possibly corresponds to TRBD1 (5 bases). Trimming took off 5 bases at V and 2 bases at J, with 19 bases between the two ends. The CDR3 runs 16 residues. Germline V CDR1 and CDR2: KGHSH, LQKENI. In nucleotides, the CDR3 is TGTGCCAGCTCAACCGGGCGGACAAAAGGGACCTACGAGCAGTACTTC. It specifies CASSTGRTKGTYEQYF.

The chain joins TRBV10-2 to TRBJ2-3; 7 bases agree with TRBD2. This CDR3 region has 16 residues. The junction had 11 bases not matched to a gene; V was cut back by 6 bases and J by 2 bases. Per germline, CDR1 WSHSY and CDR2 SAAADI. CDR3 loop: CASRDPRGGHTDTQYF. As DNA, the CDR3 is TGCGCCAGCAGGGACCCTAGGGGAGGGCACACAGATACGCAGTATTTT.

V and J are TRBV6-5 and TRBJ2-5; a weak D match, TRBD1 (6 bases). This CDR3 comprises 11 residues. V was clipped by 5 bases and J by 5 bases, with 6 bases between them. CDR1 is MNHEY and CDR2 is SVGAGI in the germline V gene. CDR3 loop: CASSQGETQYF. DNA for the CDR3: TGTGCCAGCAGTCAGGGGGAGACCCAGTACTTC.

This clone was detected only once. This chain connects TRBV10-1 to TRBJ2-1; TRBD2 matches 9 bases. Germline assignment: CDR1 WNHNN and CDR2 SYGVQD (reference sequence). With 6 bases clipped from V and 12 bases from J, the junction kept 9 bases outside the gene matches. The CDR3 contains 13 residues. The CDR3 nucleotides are TGCGCCAGCAGGTTCGCTAGCGGGACGAGGCAGTTCTTC. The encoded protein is CASRFASGTRQFF.

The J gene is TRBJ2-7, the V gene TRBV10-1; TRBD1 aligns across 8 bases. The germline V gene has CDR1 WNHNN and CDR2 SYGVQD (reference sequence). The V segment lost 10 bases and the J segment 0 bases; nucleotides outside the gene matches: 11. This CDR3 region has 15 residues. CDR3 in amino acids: CATDTSGTGSYEQYF. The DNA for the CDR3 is TGCGCCACTGACACCTCCGGGACAGGCTCCTACGAGCAGTACTTC.

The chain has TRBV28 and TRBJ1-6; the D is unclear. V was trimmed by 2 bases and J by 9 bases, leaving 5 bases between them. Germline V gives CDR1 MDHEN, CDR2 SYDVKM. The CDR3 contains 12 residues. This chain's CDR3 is CASSLRPSPLHF. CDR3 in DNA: TGTGCCAGCAGTTTACGCCCTTCACCCCTCCACTTT.

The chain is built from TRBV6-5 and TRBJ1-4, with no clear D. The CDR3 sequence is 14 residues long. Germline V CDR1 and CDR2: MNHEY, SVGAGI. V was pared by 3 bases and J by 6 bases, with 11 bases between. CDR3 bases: TGTGCCAGCAGTTATAGTGGGATGGATGAAAAACTGTTTTTT. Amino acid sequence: CASSYSGMDEKLFF.

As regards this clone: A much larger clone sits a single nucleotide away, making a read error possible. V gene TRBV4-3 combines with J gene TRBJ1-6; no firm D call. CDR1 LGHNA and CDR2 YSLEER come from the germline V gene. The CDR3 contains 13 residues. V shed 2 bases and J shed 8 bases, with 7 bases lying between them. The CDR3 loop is CASSQIEDSPLHF. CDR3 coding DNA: TGCGCCAGCAGCCAAATTGAAGATTCACCCCTCCACTTT.

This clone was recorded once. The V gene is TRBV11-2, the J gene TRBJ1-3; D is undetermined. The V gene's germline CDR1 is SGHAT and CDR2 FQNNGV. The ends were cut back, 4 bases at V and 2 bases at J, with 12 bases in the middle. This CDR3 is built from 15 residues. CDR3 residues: CASSSPRGTGNTIYF. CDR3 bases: TGTGCCAGCAGCTCCCCCCGGGGAACTGGAAACACCATATATTTT.

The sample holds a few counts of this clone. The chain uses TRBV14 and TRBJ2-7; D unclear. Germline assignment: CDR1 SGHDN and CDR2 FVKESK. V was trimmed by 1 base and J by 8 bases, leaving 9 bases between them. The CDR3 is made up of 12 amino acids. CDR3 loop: CASSQVPGKQYF. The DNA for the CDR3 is TGTGCCAGCAGCCAAGTTCCCGGTAAGCAGTACTTC.

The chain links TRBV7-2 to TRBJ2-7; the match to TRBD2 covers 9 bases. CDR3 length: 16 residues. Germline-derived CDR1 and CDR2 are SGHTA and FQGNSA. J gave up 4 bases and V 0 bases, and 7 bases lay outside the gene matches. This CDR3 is CASSLAPGLALYEQYF. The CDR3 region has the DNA TGTGCCAGCAGCTTAGCCCCCGGACTAGCGCTGTACGAGCAGTACTTC.

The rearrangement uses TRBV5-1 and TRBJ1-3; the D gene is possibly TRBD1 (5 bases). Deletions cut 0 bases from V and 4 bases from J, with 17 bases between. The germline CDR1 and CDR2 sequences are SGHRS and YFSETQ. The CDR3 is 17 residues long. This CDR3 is CASSLDARGTQGNTIYF. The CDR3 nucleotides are TGCGCCAGCAGCTTGGACGCTCGGGGGACTCAGGGAAACACCATATATTTT.

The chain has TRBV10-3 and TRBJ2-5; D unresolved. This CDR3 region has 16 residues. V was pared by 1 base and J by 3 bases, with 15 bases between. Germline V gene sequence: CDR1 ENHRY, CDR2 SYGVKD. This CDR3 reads CAISEWSPSSKETQYF. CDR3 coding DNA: TGTGCCATCAGTGAGTGGTCCCCCAGCAGCAAAGAGACCCAGTACTTC.

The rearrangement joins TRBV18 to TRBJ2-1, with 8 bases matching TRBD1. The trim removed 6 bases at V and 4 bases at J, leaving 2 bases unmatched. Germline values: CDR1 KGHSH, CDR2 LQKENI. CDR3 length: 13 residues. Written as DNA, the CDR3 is TGTGCCAGCTCCCGGGACAGGTACAATGAGCAGTTCTTC. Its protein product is CASSRDRYNEQFF.

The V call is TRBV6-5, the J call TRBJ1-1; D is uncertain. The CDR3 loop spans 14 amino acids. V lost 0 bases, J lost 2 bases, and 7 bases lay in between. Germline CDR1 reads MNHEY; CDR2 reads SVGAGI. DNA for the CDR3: TGTGCCAGCAGTTACTCGAACAGAAACACTGAAGCTTTCTTT. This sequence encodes CASSYSNRNTEAFF.

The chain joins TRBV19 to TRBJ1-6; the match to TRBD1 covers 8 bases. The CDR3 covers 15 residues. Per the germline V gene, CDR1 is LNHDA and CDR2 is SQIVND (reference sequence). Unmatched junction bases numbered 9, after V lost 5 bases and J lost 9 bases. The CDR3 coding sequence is TGTGCCAGTAGTCTACAATTACAGGGGGGTTCACCCCTCCACTTT. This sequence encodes CASSLQLQGGSPLHF.

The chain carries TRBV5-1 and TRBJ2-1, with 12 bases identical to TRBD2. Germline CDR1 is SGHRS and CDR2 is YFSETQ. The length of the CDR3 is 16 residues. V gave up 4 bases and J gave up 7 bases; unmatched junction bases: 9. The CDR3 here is CASSVPSGRAWNEQFF. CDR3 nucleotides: TGCGCCAGCAGCGTACCTAGCGGGAGGGCCTGGAATGAGCAGTTCTTC.

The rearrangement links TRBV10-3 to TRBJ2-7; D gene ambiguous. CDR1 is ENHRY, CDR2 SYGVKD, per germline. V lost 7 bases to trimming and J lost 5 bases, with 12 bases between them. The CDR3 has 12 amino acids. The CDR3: CAIKGQEHEQYF. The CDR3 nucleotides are TGTGCCATCAAAGGCCAGGAGCACGAGCAGTACTTC.

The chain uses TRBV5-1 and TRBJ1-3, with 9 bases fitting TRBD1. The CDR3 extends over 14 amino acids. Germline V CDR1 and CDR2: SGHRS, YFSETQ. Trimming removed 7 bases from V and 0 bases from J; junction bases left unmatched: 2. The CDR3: CASGTGPSGNTIYF. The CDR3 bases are TGCGCCAGCGGGACAGGGCCCTCTGGAAACACCATATATTTT.

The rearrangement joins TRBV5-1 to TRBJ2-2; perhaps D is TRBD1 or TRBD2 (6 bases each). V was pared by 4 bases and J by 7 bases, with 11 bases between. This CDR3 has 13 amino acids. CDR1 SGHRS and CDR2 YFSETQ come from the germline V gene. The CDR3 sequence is CASSAGEVGELFF. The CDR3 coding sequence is TGCGCCAGCAGCGCAGGGGAGGTCGGGGAGCTGTTTTTT.

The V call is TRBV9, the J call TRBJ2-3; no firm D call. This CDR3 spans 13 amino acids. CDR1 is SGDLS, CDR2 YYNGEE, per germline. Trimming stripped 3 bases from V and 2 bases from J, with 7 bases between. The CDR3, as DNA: TGTGCCAGCAGCGCGCGAGTCACAGATACGCAGTATTTT. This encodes CASSARVTDTQYF.

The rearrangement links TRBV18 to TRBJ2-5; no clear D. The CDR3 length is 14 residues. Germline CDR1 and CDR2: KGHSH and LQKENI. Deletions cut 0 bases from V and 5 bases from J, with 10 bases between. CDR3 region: CASSPPPIGETQYF. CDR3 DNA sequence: TGTGCCAGCTCACCACCCCCGATTGGCGAGACCCAGTACTTC.

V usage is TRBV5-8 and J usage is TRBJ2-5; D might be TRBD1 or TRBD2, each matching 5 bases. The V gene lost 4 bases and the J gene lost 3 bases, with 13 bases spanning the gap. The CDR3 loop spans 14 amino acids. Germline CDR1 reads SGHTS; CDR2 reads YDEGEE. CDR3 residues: CASSPGPREETQYF. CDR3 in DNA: TGTGCCAGCAGCCCGGGACCGCGCGAAGAGACCCAGTACTTC.

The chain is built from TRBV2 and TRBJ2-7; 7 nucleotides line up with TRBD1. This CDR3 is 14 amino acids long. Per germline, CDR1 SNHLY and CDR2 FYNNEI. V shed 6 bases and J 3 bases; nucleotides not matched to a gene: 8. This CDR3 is CASSTKGQVYEQYF. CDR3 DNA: TGTGCCAGCAGCACTAAAGGACAGGTCTACGAGCAGTACTTC.

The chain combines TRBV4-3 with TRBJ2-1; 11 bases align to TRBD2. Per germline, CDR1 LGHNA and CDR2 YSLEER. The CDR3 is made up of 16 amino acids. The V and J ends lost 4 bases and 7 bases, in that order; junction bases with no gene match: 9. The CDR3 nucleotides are TGCGCCAGCAGCCCCCTATCTAGCGGGGGGCCTAATGAGCAGTTCTTC. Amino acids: CASSPLSSGGPNEQFF.

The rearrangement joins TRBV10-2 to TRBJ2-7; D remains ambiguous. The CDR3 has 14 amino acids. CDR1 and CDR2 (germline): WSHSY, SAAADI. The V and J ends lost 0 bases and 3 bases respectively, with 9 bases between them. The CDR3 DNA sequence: TGCGCCAGCAGTGAGTCTTACCGGAGCTACGAGCAGTACTTC. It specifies CASSESYRSYEQYF.

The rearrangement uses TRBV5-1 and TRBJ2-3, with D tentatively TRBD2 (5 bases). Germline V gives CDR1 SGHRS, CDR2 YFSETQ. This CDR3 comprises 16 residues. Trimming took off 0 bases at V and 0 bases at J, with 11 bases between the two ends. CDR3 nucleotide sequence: TGCGCCAGCAGCTTGGGAGGACTGGATAGCACAGATACGCAGTATTTT. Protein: CASSLGGLDSTDTQYF.

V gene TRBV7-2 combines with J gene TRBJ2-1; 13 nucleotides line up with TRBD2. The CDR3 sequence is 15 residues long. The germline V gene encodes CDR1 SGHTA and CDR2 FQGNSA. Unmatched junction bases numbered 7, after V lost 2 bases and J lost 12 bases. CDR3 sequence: CASSLRTSGRPGQFF. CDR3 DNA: TGTGCCAGCAGCTTAAGGACTAGCGGGAGACCAGGGCAGTTCTTC.